This paragraph covers one T cell receptor beta chain sequence. Its antigen is still unknown. No base quality information exists; no much larger clone differs at one position. V drops 0 bases and J drops 7 bases, leaving 15 bases in between. The CDR3 holds 15 amino acids from the cysteine to the phenylalanine. The sequence is cut down to CDR3 DNA, 45 bases in frame from base 1. From a lookup of the germline V gene, CDR1 and CDR2 are MNHNS and SASEGT. The immunoSEQ Assay, a bias-controlled multiplex PCR, was used to amplify TCRbeta CDR3 regions from genomic DNA. The original methods were these. The number of nucleated cells in each sample was estimated from the amplification of reference gene primers within the assay. To quantify the absolute abundance of each unique TCRbeta CDR3 rearrangement, sequence reads were collapsed and filtered. For each sample, productive Simpson clonality was calculated as the square root of Simpson's diversity index across productive rearrangements. Sourced from immuneACCESS, this table was stored by TCRdb with only in-frame sequences that have V and J called. A share of the clones is absent; for the studies checked, an unresolved V gene accounts for under half, and the remainder has no known explanation. The V and J calls and clone size were taken over from that table, and D and trimming were inferred from the DNA. Recorded for this sample are 250,000 or so clones; 85% to 90% of them occurred a single time. The ten largest account for about 2.5% of the sample.

This sample was included in a study of blood T cell repertoires in COVID-19 (dated by TCRdb to 2019 to 2021). As for the study more broadly: Collaborator samples came from the United States, Italy and Spain and covered acute and convalescent phases of COVID-19. The samples were drawn from the first 160 participants of the ongoing ImmuneRACE study and from under 1,500 subjects provided by 6 global collaborators. Subjects who had been exposed to COVID-19, were actively infected with it, or had recovered from it provided the deeply sampled blood TCRbeta repertoires that made up the dataset. The sample metadata nearly always contained a de-identified subject ID, COVID-19 status, age in years and sex. Where available, HLA class I and class II types were obtained from metadata supplied by the sample provider rather than from assay-based typing. The prospective study material was composed of cDNA or gDNA derived from T cells, B-cell-depleted T cells, or PBMCs. The repertoires were made available in a free public database intended to serve as a resource for research on the immune response to SARS-CoV-2. Here is what the overall study found, with its caveats: The quantity of clinical and demographic metadata differed by source and by participant and was supplied without curation.

The collaborating institutions used their own protocols to collect whole blood in K2EDTA tubes. Collaborator samples were shipped for TCRbeta analysis as frozen whole blood, isolated PBMCs, or DNA extracted from either sample type. The chain uses TRBV6-1 and TRBJ2-5; TRBD2 might be the D gene, on 6 matching bases. The sequencing sample was made of peripheral blood. The receptor's source is a woman between 55 and 75 years old with acute or convalescent COVID-19. The CDR3 reads as follows: CASSEAGSGSRTQYF. The nucleotide sequence is TGTGCCAGCAGTGAAGCTGGTAGCGGCTCGAGGACCCAGTACTTC.